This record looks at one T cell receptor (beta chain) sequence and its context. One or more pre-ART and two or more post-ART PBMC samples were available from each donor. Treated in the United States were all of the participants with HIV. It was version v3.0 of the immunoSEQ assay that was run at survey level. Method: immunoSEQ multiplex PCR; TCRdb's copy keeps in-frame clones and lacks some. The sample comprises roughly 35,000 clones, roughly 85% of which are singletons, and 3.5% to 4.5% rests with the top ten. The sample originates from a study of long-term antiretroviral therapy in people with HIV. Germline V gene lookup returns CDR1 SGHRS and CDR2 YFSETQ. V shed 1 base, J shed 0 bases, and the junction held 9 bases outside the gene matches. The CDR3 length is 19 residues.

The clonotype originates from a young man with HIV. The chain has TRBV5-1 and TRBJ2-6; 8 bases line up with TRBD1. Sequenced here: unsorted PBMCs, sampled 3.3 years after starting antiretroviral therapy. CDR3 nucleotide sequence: TGCGCCAGCAGCTTGCGGACGGGACAGGACGCCTCTGGGGCCAACGTCCTGACTTTC. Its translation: CASSLRTGQDASGANVLTF.